This T cell receptor (beta chain) was profiled in a study of blood T cell repertoires in COVID-19. TCRdb's table, derived via immunoSEQ multiplex PCR, lists solely in-frame clones and lacks some. The data contain around 260,000 clones, around nine tenths of them singletons. V lost 5 bases to trimming and J lost 2 bases; unmatched junction nucleotides: 7. Per germline, CDR1 MDHEN and CDR2 SYDVKM. The CDR3 covers 16 residues. This TCR came from a woman aged 55-70 years with COVID-19, enrolled during active disease. The chain has TRBV28 and TRBJ2-3, with 10 bases matching TRBD2. Sample: peripheral blood. The CDR3 region is CASSPRLAGFTDTQYF. The CDR3 DNA sequence: TGTGCCAGCAGTCCCCGACTAGCGGGTTTCACAGATACGCAGTATTTT.